This T cell receptor (beta chain) was recorded in a study of T cell responses to AZD1222 COVID-19 vaccine. This CDR3 comprises 13 residues. V was clipped by 7 bases and J by 4 bases, with 13 bases between them. The germline gives CDR1 ENHRY, CDR2 SYGVKD. Notes on the study in general: Reports say nearly half of spike-specific TCRs go after unmutated variant regions. No repertoire was sampled before or during the peak T cell response, only after it. Spike-specific TCR breadth rose after two AZD1222 doses, and depth rose as well. The donors showed a predominance of white British ancestry and of females, with possible underestimation of clonal diversity.

Sequenced by immunoSEQ multiplex PCR; TCRdb stores in-frame clones only, minus some. The sample lists 100,000 to 150,000 clones, 88% occurring once. This clone was detected once. Its specificity is unknown. The sequencing here drew on peripheral blood, taken on day 0 of AZD1222 vaccination. This clonotype was obtained from an adult in good health. The chain carries TRBV10-3 and TRBJ1-2; D not resolved. CDR3 region: CAITPGEPYGYTF. The CDR3 coding sequence is TGTGCCATCACCCCCGGGGAACCCTATGGCTACACCTTC.